The 22 T cell receptor beta chains presented below share a single source sample, sequenced in a study of PD-L1 blockade in urothelial cancer. The repertoire was sequenced with immunoSEQ multiplex PCR; TCRdb's copy has only in-frame clones and lacks some. The sample consists of 15,000 to 20,000 clones, about 91% of them appearing once. The time point is: pretreatment peripheral blood. Specimen: PBMCs, collected around atezolizumab (anti-PD-L1) treatment. The receptors derive from a man between 65 and 80 years old with urothelial cancer.

This chain uses TRBV19 with TRBJ2-2, with D possibly TRBD2 on 7 matching bases. The V end lost 3 bases, the J end lost 4 bases, and 12 bases lay between the germline ends. Per germline, CDR1 LNHDA and CDR2 SQIVND (reference sequence). The CDR3 contains 15 residues. As DNA, the CDR3 is TGTGCCAGTAGTATTGGGGGGGGCAGCACCGGGGAGCTGTTTTTT. Translating it yields CASSIGGGSTGELFF.

CDR3 DNA sequence: TGTGCCACCCGGACGGGGCAAGAGACCCAGTACTTC. This sequence encodes CATRTGQETQYF. The chain carries TRBV10-3 and TRBJ2-5, with D possibly being TRBD2 (5 bases). With 10 bases removed from V and 2 bases from J, the gap between germline ends came to 11 bases. The V gene's germline CDR1 is ENHRY and CDR2 SYGVKD. The CDR3 runs to 12 residues.

This chain links TRBV28 with TRBJ2-7; TRBD1 matches 7 bases. Trimming at V came to 8 bases and at J to 3 bases, leaving 22 bases not matched to a gene. CDR1 and CDR2 (germline): MDHEN, SYDVKM. The length of the CDR3 is 18 residues. CDR3 DNA: TGTGCCAGCGGCCAGATTGGACAGGCTCGTCCCACCCACTACGAGCAGTACTTC. It encodes CASGQIGQARPTHYEQYF.

The V gene is TRBV5-5, the J gene TRBJ2-3; 8 nucleotides line up with TRBD1. The length of the CDR3 is 15 residues. The V segment lost 4 bases and the J segment 3 bases; nucleotides outside the gene matches: 7. Germline CDR1 and CDR2: SGHKS and YYEKEE (reference sequence). CDR3 sequence reads: CASSRTGGYTDTQYF. DNA for the CDR3: TGTGCCAGCAGCCGTACAGGGGGTTATACAGATACGCAGTATTTT.

The V call is TRBV2, the J call TRBJ1-1; tentative D call: TRBD1 (5 bases). Trimming removed 6 bases at V and 0 bases at J, with 11 bases between. This CDR3 comprises 14 residues. The germline CDR1 and CDR2 sequences are SNHLY and FYNNEI. DNA of the CDR3: TGTGCCAGCAGCAGGGAAGGGTTGAACACTGAAGCTTTCTTT. Amino acid sequence: CASSREGLNTEAFF.

The rearrangement joins TRBV6-4 to TRBJ2-3; 10 bases match TRBD2. With 6 bases clipped from V and 0 bases from J, the junction kept 9 bases outside the gene matches. The CDR3 runs to 17 residues. Per the germline V gene, CDR1 is MRHNA and CDR2 is SNTAGT. The CDR3 spells CASSPRPSGGSTDTQYF. The DNA of the CDR3 is TGTGCCAGCAGCCCTCGGCCTAGCGGGGGTAGCACAGATACGCAGTATTTT.

The chain recombines TRBV14 with TRBJ1-2; no clear D gene. The CDR3 consists of 14 residues. Per the germline V gene, CDR1 is SGHDN and CDR2 is FVKESK. Trimming took 1 base from V and 8 from J, leaving 14 bases between them. The CDR3 DNA reads TGTGCCAGCAGCCAAGTGACCCAAACAGCCGGCTACACCTTC. Protein: CASSQVTQTAGYTF.

The J gene is TRBJ2-5, the V gene TRBV2; 8 nucleotides match TRBD1. J gave up 4 bases and V 2 bases, and 6 bases lay outside the gene matches. The CDR3 is 15 amino acids. CDR1 is SNHLY, CDR2 FYNNEI, per germline. CDR3 sequence (DNA): TGTGCCAGCAGTGAACGGGGGCAGGGGGCAGAGACCCAGTACTTC. As protein: CASSERGQGAETQYF. The whole variable domain, filled in from reference TRBV2 and TRBJ2-5, reads EPEVTQTPSHQVTQMGQEVILRCVPISNHLYFYWYRQILGQKVEFLVSFYNNEISEKSEIFDDQFSVERPDGSNFTLKIRSTKLEDSAMYFCASSERGQGAETQYFGPGTRLLVL.

The sample holds one count of this clone. The CDR3 bases are TGTGCCAGCAGTTCCGGGTCCTGGACAGGGCATTTCCTTGGAAACACCATATATTTT. This gives the protein CASSSGSWTGHFLGNTIYF. This chain links TRBV28 with TRBJ1-3; 8 nucleotides agree with TRBD1. Losses at the gene ends were 4 bases for V and 3 bases for J; bases not matched to a gene: 17. The germline gives CDR1 MDHEN, CDR2 SYDVKM. CDR3 length: 19 amino acids.

The rearrangement links TRBV7-2 to TRBJ1-3; D uncertain. The CDR3 runs to 14 residues. The germline V gene encodes CDR1 SGHTA and CDR2 FQGNSA. Trimming cost V 3 bases and J 4 bases, with 10 bases left between them. The DNA for the CDR3 is TGTGCCAGCAGCTTGGGAGAGTGGGGAAACACCATATATTTT. As protein: CASSLGEWGNTIYF.

The chain joins TRBV30 to TRBJ2-1; 12 positions agree with TRBD2. The germline gives CDR1 GTSNPN, CDR2 SVGIG (reference sequence). The CDR3 contains 15 residues. Losses at the gene ends were 1 base for V and 4 bases for J; bases not matched to a gene: 2. CDR3 sequence (DNA): TGTGCCTGGAGTGAACTAGCGGGGGGTTACAATGAGCAGTTCTTC. This codes for CAWSELAGGYNEQFF.

This clone has only a few counts. The chain links TRBV4-2 to TRBJ1-2, with D hard to call. The CDR3 spans 13 residues. Between the trimmed V and J ends, which lost 4 bases and 6 bases, there was a span of 12 bases. Germline values: CDR1 LGHNA, CDR2 YNFKEQ. CDR3 coding DNA: TGTGCCAGCAGCCTTGACACGGAGGATGGCTACACCTTC. It yields the protein CASSLDTEDGYTF.

This rearrangement joins TRBV7-8 to TRBJ1-4; TRBD1 agrees at 9 bases. The germline V gene has CDR1 SGHVS and CDR2 FQNEAQ. This CDR3 comprises 14 residues. The ends lost 5 bases at V and 8 bases at J; junction bases unmatched: 6. The CDR3 sequence: CASSGGTGNEKLFF. In DNA form, the CDR3 reads TGTGCCAGCAGCGGGGGGACAGGGAACGAAAAACTGTTTTTT.

V usage is TRBV7-8 and J usage is TRBJ2-2; D is unresolved. Germline CDR1 is SGHVS and CDR2 is FQNEAQ. The CDR3 length is 12 residues. The V end was cut by 7 bases, the J end by 2 bases, with 5 bases between. CDR3 loop: CASKLNTGELFF. DNA for the CDR3: TGTGCCAGCAAATTAAACACCGGGGAGCTGTTTTTT. Combining the CDR3 with reference TRBV7-8 and TRBJ2-2 gives the whole variable domain GAGVSQSPRYKVAKRGQDVALRCDPISGHVSLFWYQQALGQGPEFLTYFQNEAQLDKSGLPSDRFFAERPEGSVSTLKIQRTQQEDSAVYLCASKLNTGELFFGEGSRLTVL.

V is TRBV29-1 and J is TRBJ2-1, with D uncertain. This CDR3 spans 10 amino acids. Trimming removed 4 bases from V and 9 bases from J, with 7 bases in between. Germline CDR1 and CDR2: SQVTM and ANQGSEA. The chain's CDR3 is CSVVVVEQFF. The CDR3 nucleotides are TGCAGCGTTGTTGTCGTTGAGCAGTTCTTC.

V usage is TRBV2 and J usage is TRBJ1-1; possible D gene TRBD1, 5 bases. From germline, CDR1 is SNHLY and CDR2 FYNNEI. V was cut by 6 bases and J by 2 bases, with 13 bases left in between. The CDR3 runs 14 residues. CDR3 nucleotides: TGTGCCAGCAGGATTACAGGTACCAACACTGAAGCTTTCTTT. Translating it yields CASRITGTNTEAFF.

The rearrangement joins TRBV7-2 to TRBJ2-2; TRBD2 aligns across 10 bases. The CDR3 covers 15 residues. V dropped 5 bases and J dropped 4; count of bases not matched to a gene: 4. CDR1 and CDR2 from the germline V gene are SGHTA and FQGNSA. DNA for the CDR3: TGTGCCAGCAGCCGGAGCGGGGGGGCCACCGGGGAGCTGTTTTTT. Its protein product is CASSRSGGATGELFF.

The chain combines TRBV5-1 with TRBJ2-1, with TRBD2 matching over 13 bases. The CDR3 extends over 15 amino acids. Germline CDR1 reads SGHRS; CDR2 reads YFSETQ. V gave up 4 bases and J gave up 8 bases; unmatched junction bases: 6. The CDR3 DNA is TGCGCCAGCAGCAAGACTAGCGGGGGGAAATATGAGCAGTTCTTC. It is translated as CASSKTSGGKYEQFF.

The V gene is TRBV28, the J gene TRBJ1-2; tentatively, D is TRBD1 (5 bases). Germline CDR1 reads MDHEN; CDR2 reads SYDVKM. Trimming pared 9 bases from V and 8 bases from J, leaving 19 bases between. The CDR3 covers 13 residues. CDR3 nucleotides: TGTGCCAGTTGGGGAGCGGGGGTGGGGGGCTACACCTTC. This sequence encodes CASWGAGVGGYTF.

J is TRBJ2-7 and V is TRBV4-2; D possibly corresponds to TRBD1 (6 bases). Trimming stripped 3 bases from V and 5 bases from J, with 11 bases between. The CDR3 sequence is 13 residues long. From germline, CDR1 is LGHNA and CDR2 YNFKEQ. CDR3 sequence: CASSQGARNEQYF. Written as DNA, the CDR3 is TGTGCCAGCAGCCAGGGGGCGAGGAACGAGCAGTACTTC.

The V call is TRBV4-1, the J call TRBJ1-6, with D possibly matching TRBD1 (6 bases). This CDR3 is built from 16 residues. Germline V lookup: CDR1 MGHRA, CDR2 YSYEKL. Trimming stripped 6 bases from V and 1 base from J, with 13 bases between. The CDR3 loop reads CASRQGIGSYNSPLHF. Written as DNA, the CDR3 is TGCGCCAGCAGGCAGGGGATCGGGTCCTATAATTCACCCCTCCACTTT.

CDR3: CASSWENTDTQYF. The CDR3 coding sequence is TGTGCCAGCAGTTGGGAGAACACAGATACGCAGTATTTT. This chain connects TRBV28 to TRBJ2-3, with D possibly TRBD2 on 5 matching bases. V dropped 4 bases and J dropped 2 bases, with 7 bases sitting between them. This CDR3 is built from 13 residues. Looked up from germline, CDR1 is MDHEN and CDR2 is SYDVKM.